This T cell receptor beta chain was sequenced for a study of cytomegalovirus exposure and HLA in healthy donors. Findings and limits, study-wide: A highly shared variant cluster was judged a likely technical artifact. Researchers reported from a later analysis that most CMV-associated TCR beta chains appeared HLA-restricted.

As regards this clone: Its antigen is not identified.

This CDR3 has 16 amino acids. Germline V gives CDR1 MNHEY, CDR2 SMNVEV (reference sequence). V was shortened by 5 bases and J by 8 bases, with 24 bases between the two germline ends. The PCR ran on 60 Vbeta and 13 Jbeta primers. The data were produced by immunoSEQ multiplex PCR, yet TCRdb's version contains in-frame clones alone and is incomplete. The repertoire has about 150,000 clones, around 75% of them found once; the top ten carry roughly 7.7%. This chain joins TRBV27 and TRBJ1-2; tentatively, D is TRBD1 (5 bases). The sample taken for sequencing was PBMCs. This sequence was found in a man aged 25 to 40 in good health and CMV-seropositive. The CDR3 loop reads CASSLRPQAPVGGYTF. Written as DNA, the CDR3 is TGTGCCAGCAGTCTTAGACCACAGGCCCCTGTGGGAGGCTACACCTTC.